The 5 T cell receptor beta chains below were found in one sample sequenced in a study of blood T cells in healthy people across ages. With a J-beta primer mix and a sample-barcoded 5' primer, a second PCR ran roughly 6 to 11 cycles. Via MiXCR, TCRdb re-called the 5' RACE reads, giving one row per CDR3 protein. The sample lists about 930,000 distinct CDR3 sequences, 25% to 30% occurring once. These records were also assigned to another study, of T cells of mothers and their children.

Sample: blood. All receptors derive from a woman aged 40 to 50 in good health.

In its sample, this clonotype was seen a few times. The rearrangement joins TRBV6-4 to TRBJ2-3, with TRBD1 matching over 7 bases. This CDR3 has 15 amino acids. Germline trimming cut 2 bases from V and 3 bases from J; bases unmatched to any gene: 5. The germline V gene has CDR1 MRHNA and CDR2 SNTAGT. The CDR3 protein is CASSDGDRRTDTQYF. Here the CDR3 DNA reads TGTGCCAGCAGTGACGGGGACAGAAGAACAGATACGCAGTATTTT.

This clonotype has ten or more counts. Its ends do not fully match the called genes, so a read error is possible. This chain links TRBV5-6 with TRBJ2-1; 14 positions match TRBD2. This CDR3 region has 17 residues. Germline CDR1 and CDR2: SGHDT and YYEEEE. The CDR3 is CASSLVTSGGAYDEQFF. The CDR3 DNA follows: TGTGCCAGCAGCTTGGTGACTAGCGGGGGGGCCTACGATGAGCAGTTCTTC.

This chain uses TRBV2 with TRBJ1-5; no definite D call. CDR3 length: 13 residues. V was trimmed by 8 bases and J by 7 bases, leaving 15 bases between them. CDR1 is SNHLY and CDR2 is FYNNEI in the germline V gene. This CDR3 is CASGRLPQQPQHF. The DNA of the CDR3 is TGTGCCAGCGGTCGGCTCCCCCAACAGCCCCAGCATTTT.

This clonotype was counted between two and nine times. The J gene is TRBJ1-6, the V gene TRBV12-3 or TRBV12-4; D is unclear. This CDR3 spans 13 amino acids. V was shortened by 6 bases and J by 11 bases, with 14 bases between the two germline ends. CDR3 nucleotides: TGTGCCAGCAGGCACAGCCTTGGGACACCCCTCCACTTT. Amino acid sequence: CASRHSLGTPLHF.

As regards this clonotype: Possible read error: a much larger clone is one base away. The chain uses TRBV10-3 and TRBJ2-1; 15 bases are shared with TRBD2. CDR1 and CDR2 (germline): ENHRY, SYGVKD. This CDR3 has 17 amino acids. This CDR3 reads CAISATYGTSGGNERFF. The CDR3 DNA reads TGTGCCATCAGTGCCACGTACGGGACTAGCGGGGGGAATGAGCGGTTCTTC.